The subject of this entry is one TCR beta chain. As yet, its antigen is unknown. This record comes from a study of T cell responses to AZD1222 COVID-19 vaccine. Data came from immunoSEQ multiplex PCR; TCRdb stores just in-frame clones and leaves some out. The profile shows approximately 150,000 clones, 90% of them singletons. Study-wide results and caveats: Clonal diversity may have been underestimated in mostly white British donors. Sampling that yielded the repertoires occurred only after the peak T cell response.

Trimming stripped 4 bases from V and 7 bases from J, with 8 bases between. CDR1 and CDR2 (germline): MDHEN, SYDVKM. There are 12 residues in the CDR3. The material was peripheral blood, obtained 28 days after the second AZD1222 dose. V and J are TRBV28 and TRBJ1-5; D ambiguous. This sequence was found in an adult who received the AZD1222 COVID-19 vaccine. CDR3 DNA sequence: TGTGCCAGCAGTTCCGGAATCCAGCCCCAGCATTTT. Translating gives CASSSGIQPQHF.